This TCR beta chain was documented in a study of cytomegalovirus exposure and HLA in healthy donors. Study at large: Ancestry clustering placed around 80% of 350 to 500 genotyped donors in the Caucasian-associated cluster. General study results and limits: Researchers reportedly found TCR beta sequences accurately predicted most subjects' HLA-A and HLA-B alleles.

Trimming left V 4 bases short and J 2 bases short, with 22 bases between. The CDR3 extends over 18 amino acids. Germline V gives CDR1 MNHNS, CDR2 SASEGT. Concerning this clone: The antigen is not known.

The PCR was carried out with 60 Vbeta primers and 13 Jbeta primers. Generated by immunoSEQ multiplex PCR, the TCRdb table keeps only in-frame clones and is missing some. The profile shows about 200,000 clones, about four fifths of them singletons. The receptor comes from a man aged 25-45 years in good health and CMV-seronegative. The chain joins TRBV6-1 to TRBJ2-3; D gene unclear. Material for sequencing was PBMCs. The CDR3 loop is CASSANPYRWSFTDTQYF. In DNA, the CDR3 is TGTGCCAGCAGTGCAAACCCTTACAGATGGTCCTTCACAGATACGCAGTATTTT.